This T cell receptor beta chain appears in the sequencing data of a study of T cells after yellow fever vaccination. TCRdb analysed the 5' RACE reads with MiXCR anew, one entry per CDR3 protein. The sample has around 600,000 distinct CDR3 sequences; approximately 13% are singletons. The length of the CDR3 is 13 residues. Trimming shortened V by 6 bases and J by 1 base, and 6 bases separated the two germline ends. Germline V lookup: CDR1 MNHNY, CDR2 SVGAGI (reference sequence). This clonotype was detected many times. The chain has TRBV6-6 and TRBJ2-2; D remains ambiguous. This specimen was PBMCs, taken on the day of the yellow fever booster vaccination. This receptor was taken from a man between 25 and 39 years old who received the YFV17D yellow fever vaccine. The CDR3 sequence is CASSSENTGELFF. As DNA, the CDR3 is TGTGCCAGCAGCTCTGAGAACACCGGGGAGCTGTTTTTT.